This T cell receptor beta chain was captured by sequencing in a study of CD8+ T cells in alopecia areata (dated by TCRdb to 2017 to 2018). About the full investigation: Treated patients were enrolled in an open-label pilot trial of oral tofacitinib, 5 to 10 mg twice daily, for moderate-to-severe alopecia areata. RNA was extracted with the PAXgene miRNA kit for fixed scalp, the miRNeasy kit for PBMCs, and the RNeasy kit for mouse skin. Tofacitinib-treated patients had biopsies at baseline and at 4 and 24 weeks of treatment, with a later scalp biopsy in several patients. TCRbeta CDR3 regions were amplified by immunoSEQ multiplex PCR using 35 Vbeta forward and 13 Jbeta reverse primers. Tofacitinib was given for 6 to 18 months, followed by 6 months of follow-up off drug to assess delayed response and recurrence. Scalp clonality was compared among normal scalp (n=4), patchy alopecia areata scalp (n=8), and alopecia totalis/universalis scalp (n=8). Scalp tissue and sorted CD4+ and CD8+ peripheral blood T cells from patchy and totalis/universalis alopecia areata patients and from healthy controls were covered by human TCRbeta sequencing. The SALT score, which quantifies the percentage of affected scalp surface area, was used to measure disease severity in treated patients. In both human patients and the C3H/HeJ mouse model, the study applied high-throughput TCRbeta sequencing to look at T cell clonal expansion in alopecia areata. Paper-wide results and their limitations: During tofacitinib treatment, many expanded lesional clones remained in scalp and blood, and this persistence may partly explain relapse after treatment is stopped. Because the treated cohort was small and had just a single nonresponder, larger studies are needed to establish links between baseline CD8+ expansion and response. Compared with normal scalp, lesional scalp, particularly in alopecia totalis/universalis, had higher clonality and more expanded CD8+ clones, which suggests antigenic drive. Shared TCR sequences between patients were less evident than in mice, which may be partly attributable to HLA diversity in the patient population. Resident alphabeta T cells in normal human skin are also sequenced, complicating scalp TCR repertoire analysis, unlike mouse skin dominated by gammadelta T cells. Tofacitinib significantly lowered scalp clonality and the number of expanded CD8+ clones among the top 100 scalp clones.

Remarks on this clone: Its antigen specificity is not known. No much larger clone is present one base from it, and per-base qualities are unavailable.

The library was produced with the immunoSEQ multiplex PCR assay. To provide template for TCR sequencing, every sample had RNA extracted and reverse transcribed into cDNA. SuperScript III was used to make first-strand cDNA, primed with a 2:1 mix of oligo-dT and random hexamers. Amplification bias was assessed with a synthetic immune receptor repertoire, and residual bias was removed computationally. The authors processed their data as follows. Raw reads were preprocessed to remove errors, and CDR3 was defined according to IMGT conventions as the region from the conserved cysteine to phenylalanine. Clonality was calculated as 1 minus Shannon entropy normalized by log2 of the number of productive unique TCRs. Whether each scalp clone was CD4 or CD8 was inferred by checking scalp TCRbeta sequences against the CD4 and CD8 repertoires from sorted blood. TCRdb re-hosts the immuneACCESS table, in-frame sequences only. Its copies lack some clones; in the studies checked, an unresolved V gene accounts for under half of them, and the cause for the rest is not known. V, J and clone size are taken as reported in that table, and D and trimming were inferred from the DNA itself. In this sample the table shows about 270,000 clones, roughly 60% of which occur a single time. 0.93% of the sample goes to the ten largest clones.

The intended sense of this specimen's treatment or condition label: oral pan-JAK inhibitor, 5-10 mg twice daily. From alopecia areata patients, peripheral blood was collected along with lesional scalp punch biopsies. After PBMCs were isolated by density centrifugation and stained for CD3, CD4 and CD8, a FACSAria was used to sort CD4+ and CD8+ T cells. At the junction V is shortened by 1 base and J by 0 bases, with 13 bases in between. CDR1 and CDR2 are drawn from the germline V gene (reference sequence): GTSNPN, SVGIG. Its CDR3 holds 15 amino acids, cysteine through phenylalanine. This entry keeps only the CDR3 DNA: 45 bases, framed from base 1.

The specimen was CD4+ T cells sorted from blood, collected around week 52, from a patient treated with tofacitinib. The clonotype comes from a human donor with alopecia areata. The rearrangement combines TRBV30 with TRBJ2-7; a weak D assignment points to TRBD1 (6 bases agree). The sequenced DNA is TGTGCCTGGAGTGGTGCAGGGACACTCTCCTACGAGCAGTACTTC. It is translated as CAWSGAGTLSYEQYF. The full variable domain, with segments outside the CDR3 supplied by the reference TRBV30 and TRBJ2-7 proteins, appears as SQTIHQWPATLVQPVGSPLSLECTVEGTSNPNLYWYRQAAGRGLQLLFYSVGIGQISSEVPQNLSASRPQDRQFILSSKKLLLSDSGFYLCAWSGAGTLSYEQYFGPGTRLTVT.